This TCR beta chain stems from a study of OX40 agonist ivuxolimab in advanced cancers. At the level of the study: Cancers in dose escalation were hepatocellular, melanoma, renal cell and head and neck. Under the entry rules, prior anti-PD-1, anti-PD-L1 or anti-CTLA-4 therapy was allowed, and more than 35% had some. Study observations and caveats: In the 0.1-3.0 mg/kg groups, partial responders showed among the lowest expansion.

CDR1 is GTSNPN and CDR2 is SVGIG in the germline V gene (reference sequence). The CDR3 runs 14 residues. Trimming took 1 base from V and 2 from J; bases not matched to a gene: 0. The method was immunoSEQ multiplex PCR; TCRdb's version includes in-frame clones alone and lacks a portion of them. The data contain some 150,000 clones, 90% of them seen just once; the ten biggest clones take up 1.1%. Concerning this clone: No antigen is known for it.

The TCR originated in an adult with an advanced solid tumor such as melanoma, head and neck, liver or kidney cancer. The chain couples TRBV30 to TRBJ1-5; the match to TRBD1 covers 9 bases. This specimen consisted of CD4+ or CD8+ T cells sorted from blood, obtained in a trial of the OX40 agonist ivuxolimab. The CDR3 sequence: CAWSGTGGNQPQHF. CDR3 sequence (DNA): TGTGCCTGGAGTGGGACAGGGGGCAATCAGCCCCAGCATTTT.